This entry lists 32 T cell receptor beta chains sequenced from one sample in a study of regulatory T cells in long-lasting Graves disease. Time point meaning: persistent/refractory GD, antithyroid drugs over 5 years with positive TRAb. From PBMCs, RNA was extracted and then used to make the TCR library. The TCR beta library used iRepertoire HTBI primers with Arm-PCR amplification of CDR3. TCRdb itself ran the multiplex PCR reads through MiXCR, one entry per CDR3 protein. The data show about 470,000 distinct CDR3 sequences, with 20% seen just once and roughly 8% held by the top ten. The source was peripheral blood mononuclear cells (PBMCs), collected when the disease was refractory, from a patient treated with antithyroid drugs. These receptors were collected from a female donor with Graves disease.

As concerns this clonotype: This likely stems from a read error, as it lies one base from a far larger clone. The chain combines TRBV28 with TRBJ2-4, with TRBD1 as a possible D gene (5 bases). The J call may be mistaken, given a closer DNA end match to TRBJ1-2. CDR3 size: 13 residues. From germline, CDR1 is MDHEN and CDR2 SYDVKM. DNA of the CDR3: TGTGCCAGCAGTTTACAGGGCCCCTATGGCTACACCTTC. Its protein product is CASSLQGPYGYTF.

This clonotype was counted ten times or more. The gene calls are TRBV28 and TRBJ2-7; D remains unclear. Germline V gene data show CDR1 as MDHEN and CDR2 as SYDVKM. CDR3 length: 14 amino acids. V was cut by 2 bases and J by 2 bases, with 10 bases left in between. The CDR3 DNA reads as TGTGCCAGCAGTTTAATTGTTGGCCCCTACGAGCAGTACTTC. Amino acids: CASSLIVGPYEQYF.

This clonotype was recorded many times. The chain links TRBV28 to TRBJ1-2; 7 bases are shared with TRBD1. Germline loops: CDR1 MDHEN, CDR2 SYDVKM. J was trimmed by 8 bases and V by 8 bases; bases with no gene match: 8. The CDR3 has 12 residues. As DNA, the CDR3 is TGTGCCAGCGGGATGATGACAGGGGGCTACACCTTC. Its translation: CASGMMTGGYTF.

The V and J genes are TRBV12-5 and TRBJ1-3; a possible D gene is TRBD1 (5 bases). V gave up 8 bases and J gave up 0 bases, with 14 bases separating them. Germline V CDR1 and CDR2: LGHNT, FRNRAP. The CDR3 is made up of 15 amino acids. In DNA, the CDR3 is TGTGCTAGTCAAGCAGGGACCAGCTCTGGAAACACCATATATTTT. Encoded protein: CASQAGTSSGNTIYF.

The chain employs TRBV11-2 and TRBJ2-1; 9 bases agree with TRBD1. Germline assignment: CDR1 SGHAT and CDR2 FQNNGV. This CDR3 is built from 15 residues. With 5 bases clipped from V and 4 bases from J, the junction kept 6 bases outside the gene matches. In nucleotides, the CDR3 is TGTGCCAGCAGCCTTCTACAGGGGGCGTACAATGAGCAGTTCTTC. It translates to CASSLLQGAYNEQFF.

The gene calls are TRBV19 and TRBJ1-5; maybe TRBD1 (5 bases). Looked up from germline, CDR1 is LNHDA and CDR2 is SQIVND (reference sequence). CDR3 size: 15 residues. The germline V and J ends were trimmed by 2 bases and 0 bases, with 8 bases remaining between them. For the CDR3, the DNA is TGTGCCAGTAGTATATCCGGGGCTAGCAATCAGCCCCAGCATTTT. This gives the protein CASSISGASNQPQHF.

Written as DNA, the CDR3 is TGCGCCAGCAGCTTGGCCTTAGGACTGATGAACACTGAAGCTTTCTTT. It codes for CASSLALGLMNTEAFF. V usage is TRBV5-1 and J usage is TRBJ1-1; D unclear. The germline V and J ends were trimmed by 0 bases and 0 bases, with 12 bases remaining between them. This CDR3 has 16 amino acids. Germline CDR1 is SGHRS and CDR2 is YFSETQ.

This clonotype was observed at least ten times. The V and J genes are TRBV11-2 and TRBJ2-2, with D perhaps TRBD1 (5 bases). The CDR3 length is 15 residues. V lost 5 bases to trimming and J lost 1 base, with 11 bases between them. Germline CDR1 and CDR2: SGHAT and FQNNGV. The CDR3 here is CASSNPQGNTGELFF. Here the CDR3 DNA reads TGTGCCAGCAGCAATCCCCAGGGGAACACCGGGGAGCTGTTTTTT.

This clonotype was detected many times. This chain links TRBV12-3 or TRBV12-4 with TRBJ2-7; D unclear. This CDR3 has 14 residues. V dropped 6 bases and J dropped 0 bases, with 12 bases sitting between them. CDR3 loop: CASSPFLGSYEQYF. The CDR3 nucleotides read TGTGCCAGCAGCCCTTTTCTGGGCTCCTACGAGCAGTACTTC.

V gene TRBV29-1 combines with J gene TRBJ1-1; D may be TRBD1 (5 bases). CDR1 and CDR2 (germline): SQVTM, ANQGSEA. There are 12 residues in the CDR3. V was clipped by 6 bases and J by 2 bases, with 10 bases between them. The CDR3 here is CSVRDGNTEAFF. CDR3 nucleotides: TGCAGCGTAAGGGACGGTAACACTGAAGCTTTCTTT.

This clonotype was seen a few times. The chain combines TRBV25-1 with TRBJ1-1; D perhaps matches TRBD1 (5 bases). V was pared by 7 bases and J by 2 bases, with 14 bases between. The CDR3 runs to 14 residues. CDR1 is MGHDK, CDR2 SYGVNS, per germline. In nucleotides, the CDR3 is TGTGCCAGCATCCCGCTCGGGGGAAACACTGAAGCTTTCTTT. This gives the protein CASIPLGGNTEAFF.

This clonotype was picked up many times. This chain uses TRBV28 with TRBJ2-4; D perhaps matches TRBD1 (5 bases). The CDR3 loop spans 14 amino acids. Trimming left V 3 bases short and J 2 bases short, with 8 bases between. The germline V gene encodes CDR1 MDHEN and CDR2 SYDVKM. The CDR3, as DNA: TGTGCCAGCAGTTTTGGACATCCCAAAAACATTCAGTACTTC. Amino acids: CASSFGHPKNIQYF.

This clonotype came up many times. The rearrangement uses TRBV6-5 and TRBJ2-7; the D is unclear. The CDR3 extends over 15 amino acids. Trimming removed 0 bases at V and 1 base at J, with 10 bases between. The germline V gene has CDR1 MNHEY and CDR2 SVGAGI. CDR3 coding DNA: TGTGCCAGCAGTTACTCCAGGACCCCTTCCTACGAGCAGTACTTC. Residues: CASSYSRTPSYEQYF.

Worth noting for this clonotype: This could be a read error, since a much larger clone is one nucleotide away. The chain couples TRBV7-8 to TRBJ1-6; D not certain. Germline CDR1 and CDR2: SGHVS and FQNEAQ. This CDR3 is 14 amino acids long. Here the CDR3 DNA reads TGTGCCAGCAGGGCGAGCTCCCATAATTCACCCCTCCACTTT. Protein sequence: CASRASSHNSPLHF.

The rearrangement links TRBV7-2 to TRBJ1-6; TRBD1 is a possible D gene (5 bases). Trimming removed 4 bases at V and 7 bases at J, with 14 bases between. Germline CDR1 SGHTA, CDR2 FQGNSA. This CDR3 is built from 15 residues. CDR3 bases: TGTGCCAGCAGCTCGGAACAGGTGGGGAATTCACCCCTCCACTTT. This translates into CASSSEQVGNSPLHF.

This CDR3 reads CASSCTMYSGNTIYF. In DNA, the CDR3 is TGTGCCAGCAGCTGCACGATGTACTCTGGAAACACCATATATTTT. The chain couples TRBV7-3 to TRBJ1-3; D remains ambiguous. CDR1 and CDR2 from the germline V gene are SGHTA and FQGTGA. This CDR3 region has 15 residues. Trimming pared 4 bases from V and 0 bases from J, leaving 10 bases between.

The rearrangement links TRBV29-1 to TRBJ1-1; D unresolved. V lost 4 bases and J 2 bases, leaving 11 bases between the germline ends. The CDR3 sequence is 13 residues long. In germline, CDR1 is SQVTM, CDR2 ANQGSEA. The DNA of the CDR3 is TGCAGCGTTGTCAGCCGAATAAACACTGAAGCTTTCTTT. Protein: CSVVSRINTEAFF.

The chain has TRBV7-9 and TRBJ1-6; a possible D gene is TRBD1 (6 bases). Germline V gene sequence: CDR1 SEHNR, CDR2 FQNEAQ (reference sequence). V was pared by 5 bases and J by 10 bases, with 15 bases between. This CDR3 is built from 14 residues. This CDR3 is CASSPQQGISPLHF. The CDR3 DNA reads TGTGCCAGCAGCCCGCAACAGGGAATCTCACCCCTCCACTTT.

This chain joins TRBV27 and TRBJ2-5; a possible D gene is TRBD2 (5 bases). The CDR3 runs to 14 residues. Germline lookup yields CDR1 MNHEY and CDR2 SMNVEV (reference sequence). V was clipped by 7 bases and J by 4 bases, with 16 bases between them. The CDR3 DNA sequence: TGTGCCAGCACCGGGGAGAGGAGTCGAGAGACCCAGTACTTC. Translating it yields CASTGERSRETQYF.

This clonotype has ten or more counts. V gene TRBV11-2 combines with J gene TRBJ2-7; D gene uncertain. V was cut by 1 base and J by 5 bases, with 15 bases left in between. The germline gives CDR1 SGHAT, CDR2 FQNNGV. The CDR3 spans 15 residues. CDR3 in DNA: TGTGCCAGCAGCTTAGCCCTTAGGGCTCGGGACGAGCAGTACTTC. Amino acids: CASSLALRARDEQYF.

This clonotype was observed a few times. V and J are TRBV27 and TRBJ2-7, with TRBD1 matching 8 bases. CDR3 length equals 15 residues. J was trimmed by 2 bases and V by 3 bases; bases with no gene match: 6. In germline, CDR1 is MNHEY, CDR2 SMNVEV (reference sequence). In nucleotides, the CDR3 is TGTGCCAGCAGTTTGTTCAGGACAGGGACCTACGAGCAGTACTTC. Translation: CASSLFRTGTYEQYF.

The CDR3 region is CASSLFGGTYEQYF. In DNA form, the CDR3 reads TGCGCCAGCAGCTTGTTTGGCGGCACCTACGAGCAGTACTTC. The V call is TRBV5-1, the J call TRBJ2-7; D ambiguous. The germline CDR1 and CDR2 sequences are SGHRS and YFSETQ. The CDR3 is 14 residues long. The ends were cut back, 1 base at V and 2 bases at J, with 10 bases in the middle.

A remark on this clonotype: A read error is possible here, since a much larger clone lies one base away. The CDR3 nucleotides read TGTGCCAGCAGTTACTCGAACGGCAGGGGAATGGGGGGCTACACCTTC. Translated, it gives CASSYSNGRGMGGYTF. The rearrangement links TRBV6-9 to TRBJ1-2; perhaps TRBD1 as D (6 bases). Looked up from germline, CDR1 is MNHGY and CDR2 is SVAAGI. This CDR3 has 16 amino acids. Trimming removed 3 bases from V and 8 bases from J, with 22 bases in between.

This clonotype has a handful of counts. This chain links TRBV19 with TRBJ1-1; tentatively, D is TRBD1 (6 bases). From germline, CDR1 is LNHDA and CDR2 SQIVND (reference sequence). The CDR3 has 15 amino acids. The V end lost 2 bases, the J end lost 2 bases, and 12 bases lay between the germline ends. The CDR3 protein is CASSIRGAQNTEAFF. DNA of the CDR3: TGTGCCAGTAGTATAAGGGGGGCCCAAAACACTGAAGCTTTCTTT.

Concerning this clonotype: A junction boundary mismatches the germline segment, possibly from a read error. The V and J genes are TRBV7-3 and TRBJ1-5; tentative D call: TRBD1 (5 bases). CDR1 is SGHTA, CDR2 FQGTGA, per germline. This CDR3 contains 10 residues. CDR3 in amino acids: CLNQGKAQHF. The CDR3 region has the DNA TGCTTGAATCAGGGAAAAGCCCAGCATTTT.

This clonotype has a handful of counts. The J gene is TRBJ2-7, the V gene TRBV20-1, with a weak D call TRBD1 (5 bases). V lost 1 base and J lost 6, with 10 bases in between. The germline V gene encodes CDR1 DFQATT and CDR2 SNEGSKA (reference sequence). The CDR3 covers 12 residues. CDR3 sequence: CSARGRDREQYF. CDR3 bases: TGCAGTGCTAGAGGCAGGGATCGCGAGCAGTACTTC.

The sample holds many counts of this clonotype. The chain uses TRBV28 and TRBJ2-5, with D hard to call. The V end was cut by 3 bases, the J end by 9 bases, with 11 bases between. The CDR3 runs to 12 residues. The germline V gene encodes CDR1 MDHEN and CDR2 SYDVKM. CDR3 coding DNA: TGTGCCAGCAGTTTCCCATCTAGGGCCCAGTACTTC. Its protein product is CASSFPSRAQYF.

The chain links TRBV19 to TRBJ2-2; 7 nucleotides match TRBD1. Germline CDR1 LNHDA, CDR2 SQIVND (reference sequence). Trimming removed 7 bases from V and 6 bases from J; junction bases left unmatched: 11. The CDR3 covers 15 residues. CDR3: CASIEDYRGPGELFF. The CDR3 region has the DNA TGTGCCAGTATCGAAGATTACAGGGGCCCCGGGGAGCTGTTTTTT.

The sample holds many counts of this clonotype. The chain combines TRBV29-1 with TRBJ1-2; unclear D gene. The germline CDR1 and CDR2 sequences are SQVTM and ANQGSEA. Trimming removed 7 bases from V and 4 bases from J, with 10 bases in between. The CDR3 sequence is 11 residues long. Here the CDR3 reads CSAGLGYGYTF. The CDR3 DNA is TGCAGCGCCGGCCTAGGCTATGGCTACACCTTC. Variable domain in full (rest from reference TRBV29-1 and TRBJ1-2): SAVISQKPSRDICQRGTSLTIQCQVDSQVTMMFWYRQQPGQSLTLIATANQGSEATYESGFVIDKFPISRPNLTFSTLTVSNMSPEDSSIYLCSAGLGYGYTFGSGTRLTVV.

This clonotype has more than one count but fewer than ten. This chain connects TRBV30 to TRBJ1-1; D not resolved. V was trimmed by 1 base and J by 0 bases, leaving 6 bases between them. The CDR3 sequence is 13 residues long. The germline V gene has CDR1 GTSNPN and CDR2 SVGIG (reference sequence). The CDR3 sequence is CAWSGDVNTEAFF. The CDR3 DNA sequence: TGTGCCTGGAGTGGGGATGTGAACACTGAAGCTTTCTTT.

Many counts were recorded for this clonotype. V and J are TRBV30 and TRBJ2-5; D not certain. Trimming pared 0 bases from V and 3 bases from J, leaving 11 bases between. Germline CDR1 reads GTSNPN; CDR2 reads SVGIG (reference sequence). The CDR3 covers 14 residues. CDR3 residues: CAWSVGIREETQYF. The CDR3 nucleotides are TGTGCCTGGAGTGTAGGGATCAGAGAAGAGACCCAGTACTTC.

Ten or more counts support this clonotype. The chain recombines TRBV5-1 with TRBJ2-7; D is undetermined. Germline-derived CDR1 and CDR2 are SGHRS and YFSETQ. The CDR3 consists of 13 residues. Trimming stripped 1 base from V and 3 bases from J, with 8 bases between. The CDR3 reads CASSLRTNYEQYF. DNA of the CDR3: TGCGCCAGCAGCTTGAGAACCAACTACGAGCAGTACTTC.